This T cell receptor (beta chain) appears in the sequencing data of a study of blood T cell repertoires in COVID-19. In the study's own analysis: Estimation of nucleated cell counts was performed using reference gene primer amplification. TCRdb keeps only in-frame clones here, not all; method: immunoSEQ multiplex PCR. V, J and clone size derive from that table, while D and trimming were established from the DNA sequence. The data show more than 50,000 clones, about nine tenths seen once. Remarks on this clone: Since no conserved phenylalanine or tryptophan closes the CDR3, a read error is the likely cause. The limits of the CDR3 on the DNA are not certain, so only TCRdb's listed CDR3 is given.

Sequencing was carried out using peripheral blood. The sequence was collected from a human donor with active COVID-19. The donor label of this sample is uncertain.

CDR3 in amino acids: CASSRSQGAKVL. The gene calls are TRBV5-5 and TRBJ1-2; the table's D call, TRBD1, has no DNA check behind it. Ends included, the CDR3 has 12 residues. CDR1 is SGHKS, CDR2 YYEKEE, per germline (reference sequence).